Reported below is one T cell receptor beta chain. Its antigen is currently unknown. This specimen comes from a study of T cells expressing NK-cell markers. Study summary: According to the study, TCR beta repertoires originated from sorted CD3+CD56+NKG2C+, CD3+CD56+NKG2C- and CD3+CD56-NKG2C+ T cells.

TCRdb re-called the 5' RACE reads; one entry per CDR3 protein, DNA not given. There are roughly 120,000 distinct CDR3 sequences in the sample, with less than 20% held by the top ten. CDR3 size: 14 residues. Germline V gene data show CDR1 as MNHEY and CDR2 as SVGAGI. Study-wide points: The CD3+CD56-NKG2C+ fraction of a handful of donors was likewise dominated by these clonotypes. Of the CD8+ T cells in about 6 donors, about 1.0-8% belonged to dominant NKG2C+ clonotypes.

The specimen was blood T cells: a sorted CD56 or NKG2C T cell subset, CD4+ or CD8+ T cells, or bulk PBMC T cells (not recorded which). This sequence originates from a woman aged 18 to 75 in good health. The chain couples TRBV6-5 to TRBJ2-1; lacking DNA, the TRBD1 call made by TCRdb goes unchecked. This CDR3 is CASSYGQQSNEQFF.